A single sample gave rise to the 14 T cell receptor beta chains below, sequenced in a study of T cell responses to AZD1222 COVID-19 vaccine. Assay used: immunoSEQ multiplex PCR; TCRdb lists only in-frame clones, some missing. The table has about 210,000 clones, roughly 94% seen once. Material: peripheral blood, obtained 28 days after the second dose of the MenACWY control vaccine. The receptors shown here come from an adult who received the MenACWY meningococcal vaccine as a control.

The J gene is TRBJ1-2, the V gene TRBV7-8; D is unclear. The CDR3 loop spans 15 amino acids. With 1 base removed from V and 0 bases from J, the gap between germline ends came to 9 bases. Per germline, CDR1 SGHVS and CDR2 FQNEAQ. The chain's CDR3 is CASSLGAGANYGYTF. The CDR3 DNA sequence: TGTGCCAGCAGCTTAGGGGCAGGAGCTAACTATGGCTACACCTTC.

The chain recombines TRBV28 with TRBJ2-6; D gene ambiguous. Germline CDR1 and CDR2: MDHEN and SYDVKM. The CDR3 length is 14 residues. V was cut by 10 bases and J by 4 bases, with 14 bases left in between. The CDR3, as DNA: TGTGCCACCACGGCCCTCGGGGGGGCCAACGTCCTGACTTTC. The encoded protein is CATTALGGANVLTF. Together with reference TRBV28 and TRBJ2-6, the CDR3 gives the full variable domain: DVKVTQSSRYLVKRTGEKVFLECVQDMDHENMFWYRQDPGLGLRLIYFSYDVKMKEKGDIPEGYSVSREKKERFSLILESASTNQTSMYLCATTALGGANVLTFGAGSRLTVL.

The CDR3 DNA sequence: TGTGCCAGCAGCTTAACCAGGTCCTACGAGCAGTACTTC. This sequence encodes CASSLTRSYEQYF. The J gene is TRBJ2-7, the V gene TRBV7-9; unclear D gene. The V end was cut by 2 bases, the J end by 1 base, with 6 bases between. Germline V lookup: CDR1 SEHNR, CDR2 FQNEAQ (reference sequence). The CDR3 is made up of 13 amino acids. Full variable domain (missing parts from reference TRBV7-9 and TRBJ2-7): DTGVSQNPRHKITKRGQNVTFRCDPISEHNRLYWYRQTLGQGPEFLTYFQNEAQLEKSRLLSDRFSAERPKGSFSTLEIQRTEQGDSAMYLCASSLTRSYEQYFGPGTRLTVT.

The rearrangement links TRBV5-4 to TRBJ2-1; 16 bases map to TRBD2. CDR3 length: 17 amino acids. CDR1 SGHNT and CDR2 YYREEE come from the germline V gene (reference sequence). V was clipped by 0 bases and J by 13 bases; unmatched bases: 10. This CDR3 is CASSLATPGTSGGVQFF. The CDR3 bases are TGTGCCAGCAGCTTGGCCACCCCCGGGACTAGCGGGGGGGTACAGTTCTTC.

This chain links TRBV28 with TRBJ1-5; 8 nucleotides agree with TRBD1. Germline V gene lookup returns CDR1 MDHEN and CDR2 SYDVKM. The CDR3 runs 15 residues. V gave up 4 bases and J gave up 3 bases; unmatched junction bases: 5. This CDR3 is CASSSGTGFNQPQHF. The CDR3 coding sequence is TGTGCCAGCAGTTCCGGGACAGGATTCAATCAGCCCCAGCATTTT.

V usage is TRBV7-8 and J usage is TRBJ2-4; D is possibly TRBD1 or TRBD2 (5 bases each). The CDR3 loop spans 15 amino acids. Germline V gene data show CDR1 as SGHVS and CDR2 as FQNEAQ. The V end was cut by 1 base, the J end by 8 bases, with 15 bases between. CDR3 nucleotides: TGTGCCAGCAGCTTAGAGTATCAGGGAGTAGACATTCAGTACTTC. This translates into CASSLEYQGVDIQYF.

The V gene is TRBV6-6, the J gene TRBJ2-2; 7 nucleotides agree with TRBD1. V lost 4 bases and J lost 7; bases outside the gene matches: 12. The length of the CDR3 is 16 residues. Germline values: CDR1 MNHNY, CDR2 SVGAGI (reference sequence). Here the CDR3 reads CASSFSPDRVGGELFF. The CDR3 region has the DNA TGTGCCAGCAGTTTCTCCCCCGACAGGGTTGGCGGGGAGCTGTTTTTT.

The rearrangement links TRBV19 to TRBJ1-5; D is unclear. With 4 bases removed from V and 8 bases from J, the gap between germline ends came to 24 bases. Germline V gives CDR1 LNHDA, CDR2 SQIVND (reference sequence). The CDR3 length is 17 residues. The chain's CDR3 is CASSTPQRPDRSKPQHF. As DNA, the CDR3 is TGTGCCAGTAGTACTCCCCAGCGGCCCGATCGTAGCAAGCCCCAGCATTTT.

The chain carries TRBV12-3 or TRBV12-4 and TRBJ2-1, with D perhaps given as TRBD1 or TRBD2 (5 bases each). V was trimmed by 4 bases and J by 10 bases, leaving 11 bases between them. The CDR3 runs 12 residues. The CDR3 DNA is TGTGCCAGCAGTTCCCAAGGGACCGAGCAGTTCTTC. Translation gives CASSSQGTEQFF.

Comment on this clone: Other DNA variants within this sample encode the same CDR3. The CDR3: CASSLGGGTEAFF. The CDR3 region has the DNA TGTGCCAGCAGTTTGGGGGGAGGGACTGAAGCTTTCTTT. The chain has TRBV12-3 or TRBV12-4 and TRBJ1-1, with TRBD1 as a possible D gene (5 bases). Trimming took off 3 bases at V and 5 bases at J, with 10 bases between the two ends. The CDR3 spans 13 residues.

This clone has a single count. The rearrangement joins TRBV9 to TRBJ1-1; D is undetermined. V was trimmed by 4 bases and J by 1 base, leaving 8 bases between them. This CDR3 has 13 residues. CDR1 SGDLS and CDR2 YYNGEE come from the germline V gene. The CDR3 region is CASSSRQNTEAFF. The CDR3 coding sequence is TGTGCCAGCAGCTCAAGACAGAACACTGAAGCTTTCTTT.

This chain joins TRBV5-1 and TRBJ2-1; TRBD2 is a possible D gene (6 bases). Trimming stripped 4 bases from V and 4 bases from J, with 15 bases between. Per the germline V gene, CDR1 is SGHRS and CDR2 is YFSETQ. CDR3 length: 15 residues. DNA of the CDR3: TGCGCCAGCAGCCTCCGGGACTCGGGGTACAATGAGCAGTTCTTC. It is translated as CASSLRDSGYNEQFF.

The gene calls are TRBV28 and TRBJ1-6, with D tentatively TRBD1 (5 bases). V lost 5 bases and J 6 bases, leaving 17 bases between the germline ends. The length of the CDR3 is 16 residues. The germline CDR1 and CDR2 sequences are MDHEN and SYDVKM. The CDR3 nucleotides read TGTGCCAGCAGTCCCTTCAGGGACCCCCTTAATTCACCCCTCCACTTT. It encodes CASSPFRDPLNSPLHF.

V usage is TRBV10-3 and J usage is TRBJ2-1, with no clear D. Germline CDR1 and CDR2: ENHRY and SYGVKD. The CDR3 runs 13 residues. The ends were cut back, 0 bases at V and 8 bases at J, with 8 bases in the middle. The CDR3 reads CAISESGPDEQFF. The DNA for the CDR3 is TGTGCCATCAGTGAGTCCGGCCCTGATGAGCAGTTCTTC.